The 6 T cell receptor beta chains below were found in one sample sequenced in a study of Ad26.COV2.S vaccination and SARS-CoV-2 variants. Treatment given: 15 to 20 received Ad26.COV2.S at low or high dose, single or two shots; roughly 5 received placebo; per-sample allocation not given. Following the first vaccine or placebo injection, samples were taken on day 63. Assay used: immunoSEQ multiplex PCR; TCRdb lists only in-frame clones, some missing. The sample contains 300,000 to 400,000 clones, around four fifths of which appear only once. The specimen comprised peripheral blood, sampled in a trial of Ad26.COV2.S vaccine versus placebo. Source of these receptors: a person between 18 and 65 years old who received the Ad26.COV2.S COVID-19 vaccine or a placebo.

The CDR3: CASSSTWGDEQFF. DNA for the CDR3: TGTGCCAGCAGTTCGACCTGGGGTGATGAGCAGTTCTTC. This chain uses TRBV12-3 or TRBV12-4 with TRBJ2-1; D gene ambiguous. V was pared by 4 bases and J by 8 bases, with 12 bases between. This CDR3 comprises 13 residues.

This chain links TRBV6-5 with TRBJ1-4, with D possibly matching TRBD1 (5 bases). The germline CDR1 and CDR2 sequences are MNHEY and SVGAGI. This CDR3 region has 15 residues. The V end was cut by 6 bases, the J end by 5 bases, with 16 bases between. The CDR3 sequence is CASRRNRDGNEKLFF. The CDR3 coding sequence is TGTGCCAGCAGACGTAACCGGGACGGAAATGAAAAACTGTTTTTT.

The J gene is TRBJ2-3, the V gene TRBV14, with TRBD1 matching over 8 bases. Per the germline V gene, CDR1 is SGHDN and CDR2 is FVKESK. The J segment lost 3 bases and the V segment lost 4 bases, leaving 12 bases of the junction unmatched. The CDR3 runs 17 residues. This CDR3 reads CASSLGPRGQITDTQYF. CDR3 nucleotide sequence: TGTGCCAGCAGCCTTGGTCCCAGGGGGCAAATAACAGATACGCAGTATTTT.

With respect to this clone: At the DNA level, this CDR3 is encoded by other sequences in the same sample as well. V is TRBV9 and J is TRBJ2-7, with 9 nucleotides matching TRBD2. CDR1 is SGDLS, CDR2 YYNGEE, per germline. The CDR3 runs to 15 residues. Unmatched junction bases numbered 5, after V lost 0 bases and J lost 4 bases. CDR3 in DNA: TGTGCCAGCAGCGTAGCTGGCGGGGGGGCTTACGAGCAGTACTTC. Protein product: CASSVAGGGAYEQYF.

CDR3 DNA sequence: TGTGCCAGCAGTACCCCGGGGGGCGTCACCGGGGAGCTGTTTTTT. Translated, it gives CASSTPGGVTGELFF. The chain recombines TRBV6-1 with TRBJ2-2, with D perhaps matching TRBD2 (7 bases). Germline CDR1 MNHNS, CDR2 SASEGT. Deletions cut 5 bases from V and 4 bases from J, with 14 bases between. This CDR3 is built from 15 residues.

This chain connects TRBV6-1 to TRBJ2-1, with D perhaps TRBD2 (5 bases). With 1 base removed from V and 6 bases from J, the gap between germline ends came to 13 bases. This CDR3 region has 15 residues. The germline CDR1 and CDR2 sequences are MNHNS and SASEGT. CDR3 nucleotide sequence: TGTGCCAGCAGTGAAGGAAGAGGGATCGGCAATGAGCAGTTCTTC. It is translated as CASSEGRGIGNEQFF.